This entry lists 8 T cell receptor beta chains sequenced from one sample in a study of blood T cells in healthy people across ages. A sample-barcoded 5' primer and a J-beta primer mix were used in a second PCR of about 7 to 12 cycles. One entry per CDR3 protein, called by TCRdb with MiXCR from the 5' RACE reads. There are fewer than 900,000 distinct CDR3 sequences in the sample; around 48% occur only once, and roughly 30% lies in the top ten. Specimen: blood. Receptor source: an older woman in good health.

J is TRBJ2-3 and V is TRBV20-1, with 10 nucleotides matching TRBD2. Germline V gives CDR1 DFQATT, CDR2 SNEGSKA (reference sequence). V lost 0 bases, J lost 5 bases, and 8 bases stayed unmatched. The CDR3 runs to 16 residues. CDR3 DNA sequence: TGCAGTGCTAGAGATCCTAGCGGGGGCTACAAAGATACGCAGTATTTT. It is translated as CSARDPSGGYKDTQYF.

The V and J genes are TRBV12-3 or TRBV12-4 and TRBJ2-1; tentative D call: TRBD1 (6 bases). This CDR3 has 11 amino acids. V was shortened by 7 bases and J by 13 bases, with 14 bases between the two germline ends. CDR3 DNA: TGTGCCAGCACCACAGGGTTTGATCAGTTCTTC. It translates to CASTTGFDQFF.

V is TRBV7-2 and J is TRBJ2-5; TRBD1 matches 10 bases. The CDR3 is made up of 15 amino acids. In germline, CDR1 is SGHTA, CDR2 FQGNSA. V shed 5 bases and J 11 bases; nucleotides not matched to a gene: 14. CDR3 bases: TGTGCCAGCAGCATAGACAGGGGGCGATCAGTTGAGCAGTACTTC. Translating it yields CASSIDRGRSVEQYF.

V and J are TRBV6-2 or TRBV6-3 and TRBJ1-1; 8 bases are a match to TRBD1. Germline V gene lookup returns CDR1 MNHEY and CDR2 SVGEGT. This CDR3 contains 14 residues. V gave up 4 bases and J gave up 5 bases; unmatched junction bases: 6. The CDR3 DNA is TGTGCCAGCAGTTTCTCTACAGGGGGGACTGAAGCTTTCTTT. It translates to CASSFSTGGTEAFF.

This clonotype was observed a handful of times. The chain couples TRBV20-1 to TRBJ2-5; D is undetermined. CDR3 size: 14 residues. Germline V gene data show CDR1 as DFQATT and CDR2 as SNEGSKA (reference sequence). With 0 bases removed from V and 5 bases from J, the gap between germline ends came to 13 bases. This CDR3 is CSARDLISIETQYF. In nucleotides, the CDR3 is TGCAGTGCTAGAGATCTAATTTCGATCGAGACCCAGTACTTC.

This clonotype was observed a few times. The V call is TRBV12-3 or TRBV12-4, the J call TRBJ2-5, with D tentatively TRBD2 (6 bases). The CDR3 totals 15 residues. V was cut by 6 bases and J by 7 bases, with 21 bases left in between. CDR3 bases: TGTGCCAGCAGGCTCGGGACGGAGGGATTCTTGACCCAGTACTTC. This codes for CASRLGTEGFLTQYF.

The J gene is TRBJ2-7, the V gene TRBV18; D is unclear. Germline-derived CDR1 and CDR2 are KGHSH and LQKENI. V was shortened by 0 bases and J by 3 bases, with 9 bases between the two germline ends. The CDR3 is made up of 14 amino acids. The CDR3 sequence is CASSPPLRYYEQYF. DNA for the CDR3: TGTGCCAGCTCACCACCCCTAAGGTACTACGAGCAGTACTTC.

The chain couples TRBV5-6 to TRBJ2-7, with D unclear. Germline loops: CDR1 SGHDT, CDR2 YYEEEE. The length of the CDR3 is 13 residues. V was pared by 3 bases and J by 4 bases, with 11 bases between. The CDR3 nucleotides are TGTGCCAGCAGCTGTAACACCCTATACGAGCAGTACTTC. Protein product: CASSCNTLYEQYF. Variable domain in full (rest from reference TRBV5-6 and TRBJ2-7): DAGVTQSPTHLIKTRGQQVTLRCSPKSGHDTVSWYQQALGQGPQFIFQYYEEEERQRGNFPDRFSGHQFPNYSSELNVNALLLGDSALYLCASSCNTLYEQYFGPGTRLTVT.